This T cell receptor (beta chain) was captured by sequencing in a study of shared clonotypes between healthy human individuals. Naive CD8 isolation took CD45RO-negative cells positively selected for CCR7 and excluded terminally differentiated effector memory CD45RA+ cells. Only in-frame clones appear in the TCRdb table, and some are missing; sequencing was by immunoSEQ multiplex PCR. The table has roughly 2,000,000 clones, around 96% seen once; the top ten hold 1.2%. The sequence derives from a man aged 18 to 35 in good health. The specimen was naive CD8+ T cells sorted from blood.

The CDR3 DNA reads TGTGCCTGGAATTCAGGGGGCTCAGATGGCTACACCTTC. Translated, it gives CAWNSGGSDGYTF. The chain carries TRBV30 and TRBJ1-2; 8 bases are shared with TRBD1. The germline gives CDR1 GTSNPN, CDR2 SVGIG (reference sequence). The length of the CDR3 is 13 residues. Trimming cost V 4 bases and J 6 bases; bases outside gene matches: 7. The complete variable domain, with remaining parts taken from reference TRBV30 and TRBJ1-2, reads SQTIHQWPATLVQPVGSPLSLECTVEGTSNPNLYWYRQAAGRGLQLLFYSVGIGQISSEVPQNLSASRPQDRQFILSSKKLLLSDSGFYLCAWNSGGSDGYTFGSGTRLTVV.